The source of this TCR beta chain is a study of T cells in Graves' hyperthyroidism and ophthalmopathy. Pregnant or lactating patients were excluded, as were those with uncontrolled infection or other autoimmune disease. Looked up from germline, CDR1 is MGHRA and CDR2 is YSYEKL. The CDR3 runs 17 residues. V shed 1 base, J shed 1 base, and the junction held 8 bases outside the gene matches. Researchers took RNA transcripts and amplified the TCR beta CDR3 regions from them. The primer set for the first-round RT-PCR of the TCR CDR3 was HTBI. TCRdb analysed the multiplex PCR reads with MiXCR anew, one entry per CDR3 protein. The sample includes approximately 690,000 distinct CDR3 sequences, less than 25% of them seen just once.

This TCR was recovered from a man in his thirties or forties with Graves' ophthalmopathy. What was sequenced was blood. The rearrangement links TRBV4-1 to TRBJ2-3, with 7 bases matching TRBD2. The CDR3 region is CASSQVPAGIGTDTQYF. CDR3 DNA sequence: TGCGCCAGCAGCCAAGTTCCAGCGGGAATAGGCACAGATACGCAGTATTTT.